Presented here are 14 T cell receptor beta chains from one specimen sequenced in a study of blood T cell repertoires in COVID-19. Clones were read by immunoSEQ multiplex PCR, and TCRdb kept only the in-frame ones, dropping some. The table shows roughly 260,000 clones, with about 80% occurring only once. Sequencing was done on a sample of peripheral blood. These receptors were collected from a woman aged 80 or over with active or convalescent COVID-19.

This clone came up many times. The sample carries other DNA sequences with the same CDR3. V gene TRBV5-1 combines with J gene TRBJ1-4, with a possible D match to TRBD1 (6 bases). The CDR3 length is 15 residues. CDR1 and CDR2 from the germline V gene are SGHRS and YFSETQ. With 1 base removed from V and 4 bases from J, the gap between germline ends came to 11 bases. CDR3 sequence reads: CASSLTGLSNEKLFF. The DNA of the CDR3 is TGCGCCAGCAGCTTGACAGGGCTTAGTAATGAAAAACTGTTTTTT.

The CDR3 DNA follows: TGTGCCAGCAGTCCAGGGGCCTGGGGCTACACCTTC. Encoded protein: CASSPGAWGYTF. This chain connects TRBV28 to TRBJ1-2, with D possibly TRBD1 on 6 matching bases. The CDR3 contains 12 residues. V lost 5 bases and J 8 bases, leaving 12 bases between the germline ends. Germline CDR1 reads MDHEN; CDR2 reads SYDVKM.

The chain couples TRBV24-1 to TRBJ1-5; no firm D call. Germline V gives CDR1 KGHDR, CDR2 SFDVKD. The length of the CDR3 is 13 residues. Trimming took off 4 bases at V and 5 bases at J, with 8 bases between the two ends. This chain's CDR3 is CATSELEDQPQHF. The CDR3 DNA reads TGTGCCACCAGTGAGTTAGAGGATCAGCCCCAGCATTTT.

The chain uses TRBV27 and TRBJ1-1; TRBD1 aligns across 9 bases. The CDR3 spans 13 residues. V gave up 6 bases and J gave up 5 bases; unmatched junction bases: 4. Germline CDR1 MNHEY, CDR2 SMNVEV (reference sequence). This CDR3 is CASSRGTGTEAFF. CDR3 coding DNA: TGTGCCAGCAGCCGTGGGACAGGGACTGAAGCTTTCTTT.

This clone was recorded a few times. The chain carries TRBV19 and TRBJ1-5; TRBD1 might be the D (5 bases). CDR1 and CDR2 (germline): LNHDA, SQIVND (reference sequence). The V end was cut by 1 base, the J end by 2 bases, with 15 bases between. The CDR3 totals 17 residues. CDR3 amino acids: CASSIASGPLGNQPQHF. The CDR3 DNA sequence: TGTGCCAGTAGTATAGCGTCAGGGCCTCTCGGCAATCAGCCCCAGCATTTT. Variable domain in full (rest from reference TRBV19 and TRBJ1-5): DGGITQSPKYLFRKEGQNVTLSCEQNLNHDAMYWYRQDPGQGLRLIYYSQIVNDFQKGDIAEGYSVSREKKESFPLTVTSAQKNPTAFYLCASSIASGPLGNQPQHFGDGTRLSIL.

This chain joins TRBV15 and TRBJ1-3; D gene uncertain. Trimming took off 0 bases at V and 0 bases at J, with 9 bases between the two ends. The CDR3 has 16 amino acids. Per germline, CDR1 LNHNV and CDR2 YYDKDF (reference sequence). Written as DNA, the CDR3 is TGTGCCACCAGCAGAGATCTGAGGGTCTCTGGAAACACCATATATTTT. Amino acid sequence: CATSRDLRVSGNTIYF.

The chain carries TRBV7-9 and TRBJ2-7; possibly TRBD1 for D (6 bases). CDR3 size: 13 residues. CDR1 and CDR2 from the germline V gene are SEHNR and FQNEAQ (reference sequence). The ends were cut back, 4 bases at V and 4 bases at J, with 11 bases in the middle. The CDR3 region is CASSSQGPYEQYF. CDR3 in DNA: TGTGCCAGCAGCTCCCAGGGGCCTTACGAGCAGTACTTC.

This chain connects TRBV19 to TRBJ1-1; D is ambiguous. This CDR3 is 13 amino acids long. Germline V lookup: CDR1 LNHDA, CDR2 SQIVND (reference sequence). Trimming shortened V by 10 bases and J by 0 bases, and 12 bases separated the two germline ends. DNA of the CDR3: TGTGCCACATCGAGGAGGATGAACACTGAAGCTTTCTTT. Its protein is CATSRRMNTEAFF.

This clone was found once. The DNA of the CDR3 is TGTGCCAGCAGCTTGTCGATCAGGCAGGGGAAGATAACTGAAGCTTTCTTT. The encoded protein is CASSLSIRQGKITEAFF. The V and J genes are TRBV5-6 and TRBJ1-1, with a tentative D call TRBD1 (6 bases). V was trimmed by 1 base and J by 5 bases, leaving 21 bases between them. CDR1 and CDR2 (germline): SGHDT, YYEEEE. The CDR3 extends over 17 amino acids.

The V call is TRBV24-1, the J call TRBJ2-7; weak D call: TRBD2 (6 bases). V shed 7 bases and J shed 4 bases, with 19 bases lying between them. CDR3 length: 15 residues. Germline V gene sequence: CDR1 KGHDR, CDR2 SFDVKD. The CDR3 DNA reads as TGTGCCACCAGGGGAGGACTACAAGCCCCTTACGAGCAGTACTTC. Residues: CATRGGLQAPYEQYF.

This clone was detected a few times. This chain connects TRBV27 to TRBJ1-1; no definite D call. Trimming removed 2 bases from V and 4 bases from J, with 8 bases in between. This CDR3 spans 13 amino acids. CDR1 and CDR2 (germline): MNHEY, SMNVEV (reference sequence). The CDR3 protein is CASSLMAGTEAFF. The CDR3 DNA follows: TGTGCCAGCAGTTTAATGGCGGGCACTGAAGCTTTCTTT.

The chain recombines TRBV6-5 with TRBJ2-3; TRBD2 agrees at 12 bases. V trimming: 2 bases; J trimming: 6 bases; junction bases outside the gene matches: 3. Per the germline V gene, CDR1 is MNHEY and CDR2 is SVGAGI. The length of the CDR3 is 15 residues. The CDR3 DNA reads TGTGCCAGCAGTTACCTAGGACTAGCGGGGGATACGCAGTATTTT. This encodes CASSYLGLAGDTQYF.

This clone was detected only a few times. The rearrangement uses TRBV18 and TRBJ1-1; D remains unclear. The V gene lost 0 bases and the J gene lost 6 bases, with 14 bases spanning the gap. The CDR3 consists of 15 residues. Germline assignment: CDR1 KGHSH and CDR2 LQKENI. CDR3 sequence: CASSPPSASFAEAFF. For the CDR3, the DNA is TGTGCCAGCTCACCACCGAGCGCCTCGTTCGCTGAAGCTTTCTTT.

Only one count was recorded for this clone. This chain links TRBV9 with TRBJ1-5, with D perhaps matching TRBD1 (5 bases). The CDR3 extends over 12 amino acids. V dropped 3 bases and J dropped 9 bases, with 10 bases sitting between them. Germline loops: CDR1 SGDLS, CDR2 YYNGEE. Written as DNA, the CDR3 is TGTGCCAGCAGCGCGAACGGGGGGCCCCAGCATTTT. It is translated as CASSANGGPQHF.